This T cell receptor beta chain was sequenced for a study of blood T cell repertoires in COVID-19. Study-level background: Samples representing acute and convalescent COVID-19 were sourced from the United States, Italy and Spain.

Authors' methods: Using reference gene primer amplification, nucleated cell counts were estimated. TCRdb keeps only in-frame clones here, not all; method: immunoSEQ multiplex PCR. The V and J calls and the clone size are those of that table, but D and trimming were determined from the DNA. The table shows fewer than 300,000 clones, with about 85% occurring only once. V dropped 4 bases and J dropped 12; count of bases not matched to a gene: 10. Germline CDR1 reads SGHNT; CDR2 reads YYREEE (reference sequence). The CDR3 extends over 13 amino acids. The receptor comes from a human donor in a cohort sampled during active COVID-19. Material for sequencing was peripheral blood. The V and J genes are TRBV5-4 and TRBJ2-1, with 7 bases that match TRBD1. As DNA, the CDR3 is TGTGCCAGCAGCGGGACAGTCCTGACTGGGCAGTTCTTC. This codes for CASSGTVLTGQFF.